The 9 T cell receptor beta chains listed next were all sequenced from one sample in a study of shared clonotypes between healthy human individuals. Clones were sequenced by immunoSEQ multiplex PCR, and TCRdb holds only the in-frame ones, with some missing. This table holds 600,000 or so clones, approximately 95% found once. Naive CD8 cells were CD45RO-negative, positively selected for CCR7, excluding terminally differentiated effector memory CD45RA+ cells. The sample comprised naive CD8+ T cells sorted from blood. All receptors come from a woman under 40 in good health.

The rearrangement uses TRBV27 and TRBJ2-7; perhaps TRBD1 as D (5 bases). Trimming removed 5 bases at V and 7 bases at J, with 9 bases between. Per the germline V gene, CDR1 is MNHEY and CDR2 is SMNVEV (reference sequence). The CDR3 runs to 11 residues. This chain's CDR3 is CASSRQGEQYF. The CDR3 DNA reads as TGTGCCAGCAGTCGTCAGGGAGAGCAGTACTTC.

V gene TRBV5-4 combines with J gene TRBJ2-7; the D is unclear. V was pared by 4 bases and J by 5 bases, with 10 bases between. Germline V lookup: CDR1 SGHNT, CDR2 YYREEE (reference sequence). This CDR3 has 12 residues. The CDR3 spells CASSQARDEQYF. For the CDR3, the DNA is TGTGCCAGCAGCCAGGCAAGGGACGAGCAGTACTTC.

The CDR3 reads CASSPADSSYNEQFF. CDR3 DNA: TGTGCCAGCAGCCCAGCGGACAGCTCCTACAATGAGCAGTTCTTC. This chain uses TRBV14 with TRBJ2-1; tentatively, D is TRBD1 (6 bases). Germline V gene data show CDR1 as SGHDN and CDR2 as FVKESK. Trimming removed 4 bases from V and 0 bases from J, with 10 bases in between. This CDR3 spans 15 amino acids. The full variable domain, in which reference TRBV14 and TRBJ2-1 provide the parts outside the CDR3, is EAGVTQFPSHSVIEKGQTVTLRCDPISGHDNLYWYRRVMGKEIKFLLHFVKESKQDESGMPNNRFLAERTGGTYSTLKVQPAELEDSGVYFCASSPADSSYNEQFFGPGTRLTVL.

The genes are TRBV5-1 and TRBJ2-7, with TRBD1 matching 8 bases. Germline V gene lookup returns CDR1 SGHRS and CDR2 YFSETQ. The ends lost 5 bases at V and 5 bases at J; junction bases unmatched: 6. The CDR3 has 13 residues. CDR3 nucleotides: TGCGCCAGCAGTGAGACAGGGGTAGACGAGCAGTACTTC. It is translated as CASSETGVDEQYF.

J is TRBJ2-1 and V is TRBV9; 9 positions agree with TRBD2. The CDR3 is 15 amino acids. In germline, CDR1 is SGDLS, CDR2 YYNGEE. Trimming at V came to 0 bases and at J to 10 bases, leaving 8 bases not matched to a gene. The CDR3 protein is CASSVEGGRAWEQFF. The CDR3 DNA sequence: TGTGCCAGCAGCGTAGAGGGCGGGAGGGCTTGGGAGCAGTTCTTC.

CDR3 amino acids: CASSLDGGTEAFF. The CDR3 nucleotides read TGTGCCAGCAGCTTAGATGGGGGGACTGAAGCTTTCTTT. The chain employs TRBV11-2 and TRBJ1-1; a possible D gene is TRBD1 (5 bases). The germline V and J ends were trimmed by 0 bases and 5 bases, with 7 bases remaining between them. Germline CDR1 reads SGHAT; CDR2 reads FQNNGV. The CDR3 extends over 13 amino acids.

V gene TRBV6-5 combines with J gene TRBJ2-7; 7 bases agree with TRBD2. Germline CDR1 and CDR2: MNHEY and SVGAGI. There are 15 residues in the CDR3. V was pared by 6 bases and J by 0 bases, with 8 bases of the junction left unmatched. DNA of the CDR3: TGTGCCAGCAGCCTCGAGGGCGGGAGCTCCTACGAGCAGTACTTC. Its translation is CASSLEGGSSYEQYF.

This clone was recorded once. The chain is built from TRBV13 and TRBJ2-7; a possible D gene is TRBD2 (6 bases). Germline V gene sequence: CDR1 PRHDT, CDR2 FYEKMQ (reference sequence). V lost 1 base, J lost 7 bases, and 14 bases lay in between. The CDR3 consists of 14 residues. The CDR3 DNA sequence: TGTGCCAGCAGCTTAGAGGCTAGCGCGGGAGAGCAGTACTTC. This encodes CASSLEASAGEQYF.

The gene calls are TRBV13 and TRBJ2-3; D is undetermined. V was shortened by 5 bases and J by 1 base, with 10 bases between the two germline ends. The CDR3 is made up of 14 amino acids. Germline V gene lookup returns CDR1 PRHDT and CDR2 FYEKMQ (reference sequence). The CDR3 spells CASSPPGGTDTQYF. DNA of the CDR3: TGTGCCAGCAGCCCCCCCGGCGGCACAGATACGCAGTATTTT.